Each of the 23 T cell receptor beta chains below was sequenced from the same sample in a study of OX40 agonist ivuxolimab in advanced cancers. The repertoire was sequenced with immunoSEQ multiplex PCR; TCRdb's copy has only in-frame clones and lacks some. The sample lists fewer than 30,000 clones, 73% seen once, with around a sixth in the top ten. Specimen: CD4+ or CD8+ T cells sorted from blood, collected in a trial of the OX40 agonist ivuxolimab. The receptors derive from an adult with an advanced solid tumor such as melanoma, head and neck, liver or kidney cancer.

The rearrangement uses TRBV28 and TRBJ1-2, with D hard to call. Trimming stripped 3 bases from V and 8 bases from J, with 7 bases between. CDR1 MDHEN and CDR2 SYDVKM come from the germline V gene. The CDR3 runs to 11 residues. CDR3: CASSFGGGYTF. The CDR3, as DNA: TGTGCCAGCAGTTTCGGCGGGGGCTACACCTTC.

The CDR3 loop reads CASSLEGRGLEFYGYTF. In DNA, the CDR3 is TGTGCCAGCAGCTTGGAGGGCAGGGGTCTGGAGTTCTATGGCTACACCTTC. The J gene is TRBJ1-2, the V gene TRBV5-6; D possibly corresponds to TRBD1 (6 bases). The CDR3 runs to 17 residues. CDR1 is SGHDT and CDR2 is YYEEEE in the germline V gene. V lost 0 bases and J 4 bases, leaving 19 bases between the germline ends.

This clone was detected a few times. The rearrangement uses TRBV7-6 and TRBJ1-2; the D is unclear. Trimming removed 0 bases from V and 2 bases from J, with 10 bases in between. Germline lookup yields CDR1 SGHVS and CDR2 FNYEAQ. The CDR3 spans 15 residues. The CDR3 here is CASSLARGSNYGYTF. In DNA, the CDR3 is TGTGCCAGCAGCTTAGCGCGGGGATCAAACTATGGCTACACCTTC.

This chain joins TRBV28 and TRBJ2-7; D uncertain. The CDR3 length is 11 residues. The V end was cut by 3 bases, the J end by 3 bases, with 3 bases between. Germline CDR1 and CDR2: MDHEN and SYDVKM. CDR3 in amino acids: CASSFVYEQYF. CDR3 nucleotides: TGTGCCAGCAGTTTCGTCTACGAGCAGTACTTC.

The chain is built from TRBV5-3 and TRBJ1-2; TRBD1 agrees at 7 bases. TRBV5-3 is flagged as an ORF with uncertain function. The CDR3 loop spans 13 amino acids. The ends lost 5 bases at V and 5 bases at J; junction bases unmatched: 6. The CDR3 here is CARRKTGWYGYTF. The CDR3 DNA reads as TGTGCCAGAAGAAAGACAGGGTGGTATGGCTACACCTTC.

This chain uses TRBV11-2 with TRBJ1-1, with D tentatively TRBD1 (5 bases). Trimming stripped 5 bases from V and 5 bases from J, with 15 bases between. Germline loops: CDR1 SGHAT, CDR2 FQNNGV. CDR3 length: 14 amino acids. The CDR3, as DNA: TGTGCCAGCAGCCCCCGGGACGGAAAGACTGAAGCTTTCTTT. Translation gives CASSPRDGKTEAFF.

CDR3 region: CASSDRPNTGELFF. The CDR3 DNA reads as TGTGCCAGCAGTGACAGACCTAACACCGGGGAGCTGTTTTTT. This rearrangement joins TRBV2 to TRBJ2-2; unclear D gene. Germline CDR1 is SNHLY and CDR2 is FYNNEI. There are 14 residues in the CDR3. V was cut by 3 bases and J by 2 bases, with 7 bases left in between.

J is TRBJ2-6 and V is TRBV29-1; D remains ambiguous. The V gene lost 3 bases and the J gene lost 0 bases, with 15 bases spanning the gap. From germline, CDR1 is SQVTM and CDR2 ANQGSEA. The CDR3 consists of 17 residues. The CDR3 reads CSVEVPPALSGANVLTF. The CDR3 DNA is TGCAGCGTTGAGGTCCCGCCTGCCCTCTCTGGGGCCAACGTCCTGACTTTC.

The J gene is TRBJ2-7, the V gene TRBV2; 9 nucleotides agree with TRBD2. The length of the CDR3 is 15 residues. CDR1 is SNHLY and CDR2 is FYNNEI in the germline V gene. J was trimmed by 7 bases and V by 3 bases; bases with no gene match: 10. CDR3 amino acids: CASSETASGESEQYF. In nucleotides, the CDR3 is TGTGCCAGCAGTGAGACGGCTAGCGGGGAATCGGAGCAGTACTTC.

The J gene is TRBJ1-2, the V gene TRBV6-5; no reliable D call. Trimming left V 5 bases short and J 8 bases short, with 21 bases between. The CDR3 contains 15 residues. Germline V gene sequence: CDR1 MNHEY, CDR2 SVGAGI. The CDR3 nucleotides read TGTGCCAGCAGTAAAAAACCGGACGGAGGCACCGGCTACACCTTC. Its translation is CASSKKPDGGTGYTF.

The chain employs TRBV7-9 and TRBJ2-1, with D maybe TRBD1 (6 bases). Germline V gives CDR1 SEHNR, CDR2 FQNEAQ (reference sequence). This CDR3 spans 15 amino acids. V lost 0 bases to trimming and J lost 2 bases, with 8 bases between them. This chain's CDR3 is CASSLAQGTYNEQFF. In nucleotides, the CDR3 is TGTGCCAGCAGCTTAGCGCAGGGGACCTACAATGAGCAGTTCTTC. Using reference TRBV7-9 and TRBJ2-1 for the parts outside the CDR3, the full variable domain is DTGVSQNPRHKITKRGQNVTFRCDPISEHNRLYWYRQTLGQGPEFLTYFQNEAQLEKSRLLSDRFSAERPKGSFSTLEIQRTEQGDSAMYLCASSLAQGTYNEQFFGPGTRLTVL.

The J gene is TRBJ2-3, the V gene TRBV9; D gene unclear. CDR3 size: 15 residues. Germline V CDR1 and CDR2: SGDLS, YYNGEE. Trimming took 4 bases from V and 6 from J, leaving 18 bases between them. In DNA form, the CDR3 reads TGTGCCAGCAGCCAAAACCAGCGCGTGGGGGATACGCAGTATTTT. Its protein product is CASSQNQRVGDTQYF.

The chain links TRBV7-6 to TRBJ2-1; D uncertain. Germline CDR1 reads SGHVS; CDR2 reads FNYEAQ. Trimming took off 4 bases at V and 4 bases at J, with 14 bases between the two ends. The CDR3 is made up of 15 amino acids. CDR3 nucleotides: TGTGCCAGCAGCTACAGCGTATCCCCTTACAATGAGCAGTTCTTC. This sequence encodes CASSYSVSPYNEQFF.

The rearrangement links TRBV7-3 to TRBJ2-3, with TRBD1 matching 7 bases. Germline V gene sequence: CDR1 SGHTA, CDR2 FQGTGA. V shed 4 bases and J 3 bases; nucleotides not matched to a gene: 4. The CDR3 covers 14 residues. The CDR3 sequence: CASSSPQGTDTQYF. The CDR3 DNA sequence: TGTGCCAGCAGCTCCCCACAGGGGACAGATACGCAGTATTTT.

CDR3 in amino acids: CASSATLYQYEQYF. In DNA form, the CDR3 reads TGTGCCAGCAGCGCGACACTATACCAATACGAGCAGTACTTC. The chain recombines TRBV6-5 with TRBJ2-7, with D uncertain. CDR1 is MNHEY, CDR2 SVGAGI, per germline. V lost 6 bases to trimming and J lost 4 bases, with 16 bases between them. CDR3 length: 14 residues.

This clone was counted only a few times. V is TRBV9 and J is TRBJ2-7; 13 positions match TRBD2. This CDR3 is built from 17 residues. Trimming cost V 3 bases and J 0 bases; bases outside gene matches: 6. Germline CDR1 SGDLS, CDR2 YYNGEE. CDR3 in DNA: TGTGCCAGCAGCGCCTCGACTAGCGGGGGGCTCTCCTACGAGCAGTACTTC. Protein: CASSASTSGGLSYEQYF.

The V call is TRBV6-5, the J call TRBJ2-7; D gene unclear. The CDR3 sequence is 13 residues long. CDR1 and CDR2 from the germline V gene are MNHEY and SVGAGI. V was cut by 0 bases and J by 2 bases, with 5 bases left in between. CDR3 protein: CASSYSRTYEQYF. For the CDR3, the DNA is TGTGCCAGCAGTTACTCGAGGACCTACGAGCAGTACTTC.

The chain links TRBV27 to TRBJ2-5; D may be TRBD1 or TRBD2 (6 bases each). Germline lookup yields CDR1 MNHEY and CDR2 SMNVEV (reference sequence). Trimming took off 4 bases at V and 2 bases at J, with 11 bases between the two ends. The CDR3 consists of 14 residues. As DNA, the CDR3 is TGTGCCAGCAGTTCGGAGGGGGGACAAGAGACCCAGTACTTC. Translating gives CASSSEGGQETQYF.

The chain links TRBV19 to TRBJ2-1; tentatively, D is TRBD2 (5 bases). The V gene's germline CDR1 is LNHDA and CDR2 SQIVND (reference sequence). V lost 5 bases, J lost 6 bases, and 8 bases lay in between. This CDR3 region has 12 residues. CDR3 DNA: TGTGCCAGTAGTGCTACTAGCAATGAGCAGTTCTTC. It yields the protein CASSATSNEQFF.

This clone turned up a few times. CDR3 in amino acids: CASSPGTLSKETQYF. In DNA form, the CDR3 reads TGTGCCAGCAGCCCCGGGACTTTAAGCAAAGAGACCCAGTACTTC. This sequence joins TRBV7-9 and TRBJ2-5; tentative D call: TRBD2 (6 bases). The CDR3 is 15 residues long. Germline CDR1 and CDR2: SEHNR and FQNEAQ (reference sequence). V was clipped by 5 bases and J by 3 bases, with 16 bases between them.

By frequency in the sample, this clone is medium-sized. The chain couples TRBV10-3 to TRBJ2-5, with D uncertain. Germline CDR1 ENHRY, CDR2 SYGVKD. The CDR3 runs 13 residues. The V and J ends lost 4 bases and 5 bases respectively, with 11 bases between them. The CDR3 DNA is TGTGCCATCAGTGTGAGCAATTGGGAGACCCAGTACTTC. Translation: CAISVSNWETQYF.

This clone is labeled medium-sized. The V and J genes are TRBV15 and TRBJ1-5, with a possible D match to TRBD1 (5 bases). V lost 8 bases to trimming and J lost 8 bases, with 22 bases between them. Germline-derived CDR1 and CDR2 are LNHNV and YYDKDF (reference sequence). CDR3 length equals 15 residues. In DNA form, the CDR3 reads TGTGCCACCCAATTAACCAGACAGCGGGAGGAGCCCCAGCATTTT. Translated, it gives CATQLTRQREEPQHF.

The chain employs TRBV7-6 and TRBJ2-1, with D unclear. V dropped 2 bases and J dropped 1 base, with 3 bases sitting between them. The CDR3 sequence is 13 residues long. Germline lookup yields CDR1 SGHVS and CDR2 FNYEAQ. CDR3 sequence reads: CASSLSSYNEQFF. Here the CDR3 DNA reads TGTGCCAGCAGCTTATCTTCCTACAATGAGCAGTTCTTC.